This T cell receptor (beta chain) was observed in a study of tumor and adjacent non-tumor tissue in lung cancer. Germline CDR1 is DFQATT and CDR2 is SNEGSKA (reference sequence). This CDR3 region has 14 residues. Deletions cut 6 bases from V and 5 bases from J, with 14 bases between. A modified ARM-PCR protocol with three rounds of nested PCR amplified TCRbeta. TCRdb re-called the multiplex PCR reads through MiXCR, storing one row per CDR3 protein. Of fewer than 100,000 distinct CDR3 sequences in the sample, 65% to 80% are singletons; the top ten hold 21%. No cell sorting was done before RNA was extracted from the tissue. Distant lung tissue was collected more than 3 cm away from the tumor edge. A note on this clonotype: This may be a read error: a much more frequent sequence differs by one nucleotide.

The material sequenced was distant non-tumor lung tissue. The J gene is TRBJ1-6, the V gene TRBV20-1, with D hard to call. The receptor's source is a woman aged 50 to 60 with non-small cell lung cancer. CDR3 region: CSAVHGFNNSPLHF. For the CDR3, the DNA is TGCAGTGCAGTACATGGATTCAATAATTCACCCCTCCACTTT.